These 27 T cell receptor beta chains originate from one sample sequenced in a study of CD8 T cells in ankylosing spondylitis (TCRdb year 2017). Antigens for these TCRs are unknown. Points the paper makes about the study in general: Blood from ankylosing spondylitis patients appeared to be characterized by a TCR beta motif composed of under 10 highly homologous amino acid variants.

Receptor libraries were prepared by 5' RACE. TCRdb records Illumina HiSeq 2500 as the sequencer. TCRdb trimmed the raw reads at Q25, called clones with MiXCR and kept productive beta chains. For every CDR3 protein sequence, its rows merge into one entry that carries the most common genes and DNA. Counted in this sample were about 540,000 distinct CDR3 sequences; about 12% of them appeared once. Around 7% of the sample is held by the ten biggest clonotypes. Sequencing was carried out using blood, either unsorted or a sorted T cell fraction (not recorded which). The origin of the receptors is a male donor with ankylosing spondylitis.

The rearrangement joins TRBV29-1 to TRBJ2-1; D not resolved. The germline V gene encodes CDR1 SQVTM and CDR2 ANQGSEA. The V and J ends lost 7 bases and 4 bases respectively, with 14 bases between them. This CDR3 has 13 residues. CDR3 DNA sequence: TGCAGCGCCGCGGTGAGTGGGTACAATGAGCAGTTCTTC. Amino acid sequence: CSAAVSGYNEQFF.

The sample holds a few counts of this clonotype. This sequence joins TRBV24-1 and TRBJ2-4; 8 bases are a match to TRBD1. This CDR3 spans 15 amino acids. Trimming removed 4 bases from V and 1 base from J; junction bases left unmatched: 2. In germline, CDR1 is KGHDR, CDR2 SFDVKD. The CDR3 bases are TGTGCCACCAGTGACAGACAGGGGGCCAAAAACATTCAGTACTTC. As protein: CATSDRQGAKNIQYF.

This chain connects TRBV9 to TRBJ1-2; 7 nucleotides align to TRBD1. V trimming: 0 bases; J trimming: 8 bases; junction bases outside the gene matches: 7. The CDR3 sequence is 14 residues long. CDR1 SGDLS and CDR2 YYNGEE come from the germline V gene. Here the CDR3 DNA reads TGTGCCAGCAGCGTAGAGGCAGGGGGTGGCGGCTACACCTTC. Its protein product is CASSVEAGGGGYTF.

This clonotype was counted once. The CDR3 DNA is TGTGCCTGGAGTGACGAAACCGAGCAGTACTTC. Translating gives CAWSDETEQYF. This sequence joins TRBV30 and TRBJ2-7; D remains unclear. The length of the CDR3 is 11 residues. V lost 1 base and J 6 bases, leaving 7 bases between the germline ends. The germline gives CDR1 GTSNPN, CDR2 SVGIG (reference sequence).

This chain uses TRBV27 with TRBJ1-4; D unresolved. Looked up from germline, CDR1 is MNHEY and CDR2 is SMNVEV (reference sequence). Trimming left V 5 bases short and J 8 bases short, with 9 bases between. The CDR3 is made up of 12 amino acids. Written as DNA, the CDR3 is TGTGCCAGCAGTCCCACGGAGGAAAAACTGTTTTTT. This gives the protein CASSPTEEKLFF. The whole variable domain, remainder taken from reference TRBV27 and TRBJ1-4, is EAQVTQNPRYLITVTGKKLTVTCSQNMNHEYMSWYRQDPGLGLRQIYYSMNVEVTDKGDVPEGYKVSRKEKRNFPLILESPSPNQTSLYFCASSPTEEKLFFGSGTQLSVL.

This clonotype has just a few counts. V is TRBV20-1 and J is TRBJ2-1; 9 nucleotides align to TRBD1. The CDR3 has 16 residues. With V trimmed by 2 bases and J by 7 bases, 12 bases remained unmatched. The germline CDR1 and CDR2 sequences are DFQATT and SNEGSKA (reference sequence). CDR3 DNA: TGCAGTGCTAGACCCCCCGGCCGACAGGGGGGGAATGAGCAGTTCTTC. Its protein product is CSARPPGRQGGNEQFF.

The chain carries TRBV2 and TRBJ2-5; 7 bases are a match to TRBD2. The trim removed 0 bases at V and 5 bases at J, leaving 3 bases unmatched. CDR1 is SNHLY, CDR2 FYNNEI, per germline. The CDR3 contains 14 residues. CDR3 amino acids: CASSEAQGGETQYF. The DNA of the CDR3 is TGTGCCAGCAGTGAAGCGCAGGGAGGGGAGACCCAGTACTTC.

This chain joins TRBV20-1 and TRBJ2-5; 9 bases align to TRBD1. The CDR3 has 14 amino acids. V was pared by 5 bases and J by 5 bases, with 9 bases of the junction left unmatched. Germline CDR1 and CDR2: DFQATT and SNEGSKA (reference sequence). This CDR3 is CSAPLQGADETQYF. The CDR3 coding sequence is TGCAGTGCTCCACTACAGGGGGCGGATGAGACCCAGTACTTC.

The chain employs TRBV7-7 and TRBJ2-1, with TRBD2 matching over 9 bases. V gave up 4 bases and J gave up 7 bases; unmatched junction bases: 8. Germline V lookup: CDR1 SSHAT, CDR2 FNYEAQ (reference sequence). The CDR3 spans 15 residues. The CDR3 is CASSSSSGIGNEQFF. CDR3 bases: TGTGCCAGCAGCTCCTCTAGCGGGATTGGGAATGAGCAGTTCTTC. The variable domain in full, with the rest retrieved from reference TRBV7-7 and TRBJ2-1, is GAGVSQSPRYKVTKRGQDVTLRCDPISSHATLYWYQQALGQGPEFLTYFNYEAQPDKSGLPSDRFSAERPEGSISTLTIQRTEQRDSAMYRCASSSSSGIGNEQFFGPGTRLTVL.

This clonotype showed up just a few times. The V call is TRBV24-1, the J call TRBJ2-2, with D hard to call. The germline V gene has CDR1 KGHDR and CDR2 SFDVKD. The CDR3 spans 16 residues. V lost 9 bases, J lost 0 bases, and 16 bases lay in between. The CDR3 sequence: CATLGFGSSNTGELFF. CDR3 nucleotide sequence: TGTGCCACCCTGGGCTTCGGGTCGTCGAACACCGGGGAGCTGTTTTTT.

The CDR3 DNA follows: TGTGCCAGCAGTTCAAGTATGAGTGGTACGCAGTATTTT. Translation: CASSSSMSGTQYF. The rearrangement links TRBV2 to TRBJ2-3; D gene uncertain. Germline CDR1 SNHLY, CDR2 FYNNEI. The CDR3 covers 13 residues. The V and J ends lost 5 bases and 8 bases respectively, with 14 bases between them.

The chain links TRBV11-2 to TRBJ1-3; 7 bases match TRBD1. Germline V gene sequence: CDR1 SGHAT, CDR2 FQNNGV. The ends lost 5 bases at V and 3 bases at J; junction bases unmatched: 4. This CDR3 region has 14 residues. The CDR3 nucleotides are TGTGCCAGCAGCCCAGGGGGAGGTGGAAACACCATATATTTT. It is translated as CASSPGGGGNTIYF.

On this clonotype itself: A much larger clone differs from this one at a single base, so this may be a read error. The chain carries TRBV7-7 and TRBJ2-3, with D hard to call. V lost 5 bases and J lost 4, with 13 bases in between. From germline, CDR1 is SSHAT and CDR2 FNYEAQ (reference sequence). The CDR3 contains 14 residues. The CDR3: CASSPTLRADTQYF. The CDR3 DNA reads TGTGCCAGCAGCCCCACATTAAGGGCAGATACGCAGTATTTT.

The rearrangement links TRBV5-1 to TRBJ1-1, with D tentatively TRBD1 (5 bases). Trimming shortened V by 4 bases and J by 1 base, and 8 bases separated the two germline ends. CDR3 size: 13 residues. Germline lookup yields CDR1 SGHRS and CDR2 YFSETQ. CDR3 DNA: TGCGCCAGCAGCAAGGGGACGAACACTGAAGCTTTCTTT. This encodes CASSKGTNTEAFF.

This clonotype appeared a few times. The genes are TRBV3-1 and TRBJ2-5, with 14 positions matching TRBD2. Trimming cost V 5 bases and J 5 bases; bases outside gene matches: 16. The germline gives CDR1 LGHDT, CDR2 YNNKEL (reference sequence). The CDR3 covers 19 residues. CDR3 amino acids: CASSKPGLAGDFVVETQYF. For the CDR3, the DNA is TGTGCCAGCAGCAAACCGGGACTAGCGGGAGACTTCGTCGTGGAGACCCAGTACTTC.

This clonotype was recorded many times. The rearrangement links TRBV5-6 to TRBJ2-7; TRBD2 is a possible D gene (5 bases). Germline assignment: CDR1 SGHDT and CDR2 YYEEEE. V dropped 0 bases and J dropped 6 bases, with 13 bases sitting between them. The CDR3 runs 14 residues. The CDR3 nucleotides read TGTGCCAGCAGCTTGGTACCCGGGGATTCCGAGCAGTACGTC. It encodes CASSLVPGDSEQYV.

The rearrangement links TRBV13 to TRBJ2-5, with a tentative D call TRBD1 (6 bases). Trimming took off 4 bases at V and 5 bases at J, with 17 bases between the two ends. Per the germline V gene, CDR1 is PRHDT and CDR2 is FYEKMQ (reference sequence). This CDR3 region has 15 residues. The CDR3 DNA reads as TGTGCCAGCAGCTCCAAGCCCAGGGGCGGTGAGACCCAGTACTTC. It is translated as CASSSKPRGGETQYF.

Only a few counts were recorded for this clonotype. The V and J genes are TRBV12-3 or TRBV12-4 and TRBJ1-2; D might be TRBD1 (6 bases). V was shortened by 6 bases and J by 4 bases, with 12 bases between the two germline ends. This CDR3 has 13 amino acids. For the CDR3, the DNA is TGTGCCAGCAGCCTTCGGACAGCCTATGGCTACACCTTC. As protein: CASSLRTAYGYTF.

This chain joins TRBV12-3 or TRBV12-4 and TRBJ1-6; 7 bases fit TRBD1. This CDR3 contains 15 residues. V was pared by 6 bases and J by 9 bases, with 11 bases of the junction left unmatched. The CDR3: CASSQDRPEVSPLHF. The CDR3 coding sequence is TGTGCCAGCAGCCAGGACAGGCCCGAGGTTTCACCCCTCCACTTT.

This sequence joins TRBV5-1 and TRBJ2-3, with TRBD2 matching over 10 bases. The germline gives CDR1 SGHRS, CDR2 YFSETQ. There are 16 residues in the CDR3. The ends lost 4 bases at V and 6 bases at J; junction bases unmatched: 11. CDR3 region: CASSISRAGGHDTQYF. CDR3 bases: TGCGCCAGCAGCATCTCTCGAGCGGGAGGGCACGATACGCAGTATTTT. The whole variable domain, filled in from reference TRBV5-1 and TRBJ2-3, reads KAGVTQTPRYLIKTRGQQVTLSCSPISGHRSVSWYQQTPGQGLQFLFEYFSETQRNKGNFPGRFSGRQFSNSRSEMNVSTLELGDSALYLCASSISRAGGHDTQYFGPGTRLTVL.

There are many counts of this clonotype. In nucleotides, the CDR3 is TGCGCCAGCAGCGCGTCTGGGGGGCAGATCGCTGAAGCTTTCTTT. Translation gives CASSASGGQIAEAFF. The rearrangement joins TRBV5-1 to TRBJ1-1; TRBD1 is a possible D gene (6 bases). This CDR3 spans 15 amino acids. Trimming pared 4 bases from V and 6 bases from J, leaving 19 bases between. Germline CDR1 reads SGHRS; CDR2 reads YFSETQ.

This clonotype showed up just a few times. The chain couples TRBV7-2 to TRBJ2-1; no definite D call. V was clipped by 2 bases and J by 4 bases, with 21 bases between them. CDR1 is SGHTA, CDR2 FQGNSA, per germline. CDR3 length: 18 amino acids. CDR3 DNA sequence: TGTGCCAGCAGCTTACGCCTAGATGTGTTCTCCAGGTACAATGAGCAGTTCTTC. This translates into CASSLRLDVFSRYNEQFF.

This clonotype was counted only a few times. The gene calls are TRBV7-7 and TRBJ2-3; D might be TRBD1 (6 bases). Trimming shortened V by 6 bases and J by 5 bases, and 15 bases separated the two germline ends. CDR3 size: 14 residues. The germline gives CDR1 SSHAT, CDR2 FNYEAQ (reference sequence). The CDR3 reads CASSLTGPGDTQYF. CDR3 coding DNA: TGTGCCAGCAGTTTGACAGGCCCCGGAGATACGCAGTATTTT.

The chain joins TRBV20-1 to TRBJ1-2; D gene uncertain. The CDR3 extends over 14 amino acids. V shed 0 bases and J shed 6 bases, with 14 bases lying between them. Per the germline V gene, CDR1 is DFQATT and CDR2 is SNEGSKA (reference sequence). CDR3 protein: CSAREYRRGDGYTF. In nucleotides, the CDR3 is TGCAGTGCTAGAGAGTACAGACGCGGCGATGGCTACACCTTC.

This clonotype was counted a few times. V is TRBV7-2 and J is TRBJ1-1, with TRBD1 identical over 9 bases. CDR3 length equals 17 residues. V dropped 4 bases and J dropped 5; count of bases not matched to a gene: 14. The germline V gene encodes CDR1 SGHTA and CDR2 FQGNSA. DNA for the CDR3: TGTGCCAGCAGCTGGGACAGGGTGGGGTTTGGCTCTACTGAAGCTTTCTTT. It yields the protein CASSWDRVGFGSTEAFF.

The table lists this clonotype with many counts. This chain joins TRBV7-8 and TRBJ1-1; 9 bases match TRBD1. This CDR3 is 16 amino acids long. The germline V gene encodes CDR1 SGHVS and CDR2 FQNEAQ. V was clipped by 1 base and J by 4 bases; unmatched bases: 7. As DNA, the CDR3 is TGTGCCAGCAGCTTAGACAGGGGGCGGCCCGGCACTGAAGCTTTCTTT. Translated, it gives CASSLDRGRPGTEAFF.

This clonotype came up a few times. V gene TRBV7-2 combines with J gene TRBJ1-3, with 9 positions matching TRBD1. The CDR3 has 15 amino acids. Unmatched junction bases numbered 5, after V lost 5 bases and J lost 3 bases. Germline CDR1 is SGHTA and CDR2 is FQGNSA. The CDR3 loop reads CASSTGTGSGNTIYF. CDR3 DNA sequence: TGTGCCAGCAGCACCGGGACAGGGAGTGGAAACACCATATATTTT.